This entry features one T cell receptor (beta chain) sequence. Alopecia areata patients provided lesional scalp punch biopsies and peripheral blood. Sequencing relied on a cDNA template that was reverse transcribed from extracted RNA. Produced via immunoSEQ multiplex PCR; TCRdb's table is partial and in-frame only. This sample yields 90,000 to 150,000 clones, of which less than 45% are seen a single time; approximately 2.8% belongs to the top ten. This record belongs to a study of CD8+ T cells in alopecia areata. This CDR3 spans 13 amino acids. The germline V gene encodes CDR1 SGHVS and CDR2 FQNEAQ. Trimming took off 4 bases at V and 3 bases at J, with 10 bases between the two ends.

This sequence joins TRBV7-8 and TRBJ2-7; no reliable D call. This TCR was sampled from a human donor with alopecia areata. The sample taken for sequencing was CD4+ T cells sorted from blood. The CDR3 spells CASSSSGLYEQYF. The CDR3 DNA sequence: TGTGCCAGCAGCTCCAGTGGGCTCTACGAGCAGTACTTC.